This entry lists 26 T cell receptor beta chains sequenced from one sample in a study of T-cell reconstitution after alpha-beta-depleted transplantation in children. A TCRbeta library incorporating unique molecular identifiers was prepared. TCRdb used MiXCR to reprocess the PCR reads, holding one entry per CDR3 protein. The sample carries 380,000 or so distinct CDR3 sequences, about 14% recorded once. Source: PBMCs, taken from the stem cell graft. The receptors shown here come from a human donor who donated a stem cell graft to a child with Fanconi anemia.

This clonotype was picked up many times. The rearrangement links TRBV4-3 to TRBJ2-3; no clear D. CDR1 LGHNA and CDR2 YSLEER come from the germline V gene. The germline V and J ends were trimmed by 0 bases and 5 bases, with 12 bases remaining between them. The CDR3 spans 15 residues. CDR3 in DNA: TGCGCCAGCAGCCAAGATCGGCTAGGCCAAGATACGCAGTATTTT. Amino acids: CASSQDRLGQDTQYF.

This chain joins TRBV6-2 or TRBV6-3 and TRBJ2-5; the D gene is possibly TRBD1 (5 bases). The CDR3 has 13 amino acids. The V end was cut by 4 bases, the J end by 1 base, with 7 bases between. Germline CDR1 is MNHEY and CDR2 is SVGEGT. This CDR3 is CASSWGSQETQYF. The CDR3 bases are TGTGCCAGCAGTTGGGGCAGCCAAGAGACCCAGTACTTC.

The chain recombines TRBV4-1 with TRBJ2-1, with D possibly matching TRBD2 (5 bases). CDR3 length equals 19 residues. Germline CDR1 and CDR2: MGHRA and YSYEKL. Trimming stripped 0 bases from V and 0 bases from J, with 18 bases between. The CDR3 loop is CASSQERDRGPLSYNEQFF. In nucleotides, the CDR3 is TGCGCCAGCAGCCAAGAAAGGGATCGGGGTCCCCTCTCCTACAATGAGCAGTTCTTC.

This clonotype was seen only a few times. V is TRBV27 and J is TRBJ2-2; 11 bases line up with TRBD2. The V gene's germline CDR1 is MNHEY and CDR2 SMNVEV (reference sequence). This CDR3 is 16 amino acids long. With V trimmed by 1 base and J by 10 bases, 8 bases remained unmatched. The CDR3 DNA reads as TGTGCCAGCAGTTTATTGCTAGCGGGGGGCCCCGTGGAGCTGTTTTTT. It is translated as CASSLLLAGGPVELFF.

The chain uses TRBV5-4 and TRBJ1-1; weak D call: TRBD1 (6 bases). The germline CDR1 and CDR2 sequences are SGHNT and YYREEE (reference sequence). CDR3 size: 14 residues. V lost 4 bases, J lost 1 base, and 11 bases lay in between. The CDR3 DNA reads TGTGCCAGCAGCCGAGGGGGAGAGAACACTGAAGCTTTCTTT. It translates to CASSRGGENTEAFF.

DNA for the CDR3: TGCAGCTTGGCCACAGGGAACACAGATACGCAGTATTTT. Translated, it gives CSLATGNTDTQYF. This chain connects TRBV29-1 to TRBJ2-3; perhaps TRBD1 as D (6 bases). The V and J ends lost 8 bases and 2 bases respectively, with 14 bases between them. Germline CDR1 SQVTM, CDR2 ANQGSEA. The CDR3 runs to 13 residues.

This clonotype occurred many times. The chain is built from TRBV6-6 and TRBJ1-1; D might be TRBD1 (5 bases). CDR1 and CDR2 (germline): MNHNY, SVGAGI (reference sequence). The CDR3 is 14 amino acids. Trimming removed 4 bases from V and 11 bases from J, with 20 bases in between. CDR3 loop: CASSSGREQFGAFF. The CDR3 DNA is TGTGCCAGCAGTTCAGGGAGGGAGCAATTCGGGGCTTTCTTT.

This clonotype came up a few times. The J gene is TRBJ2-3, the V gene TRBV6-2 or TRBV6-3, with D perhaps matching TRBD1 or TRBD2 (6 bases each). Germline lookup yields CDR1 MNHEY and CDR2 SVGEGT. V was trimmed by 7 bases and J by 2 bases, leaving 16 bases between them. This CDR3 is built from 15 residues. The chain's CDR3 is CASTTQGLSTDTQYF. CDR3 nucleotides: TGTGCCAGCACCACACAGGGACTTTCCACAGATACGCAGTATTTT.

This chain links TRBV29-1 with TRBJ1-2, with TRBD1 matching over 7 bases. The CDR3 runs to 12 residues. The V gene's germline CDR1 is SQVTM and CDR2 ANQGSEA. V was clipped by 4 bases and J by 8 bases; unmatched bases: 7. Here the CDR3 reads CSVGQGDFGYTF. DNA for the CDR3: TGCAGCGTTGGACAGGGCGACTTCGGCTACACCTTC.

This chain connects TRBV6-1 to TRBJ1-5; possible D gene TRBD1, 5 bases. This CDR3 contains 12 residues. Germline V lookup: CDR1 MNHNS, CDR2 SASEGT. Deletions cut 8 bases from V and 5 bases from J, with 10 bases between. CDR3 in amino acids: CASRDGYQPQHF. The CDR3 nucleotides are TGTGCCAGCCGGGACGGTTATCAGCCCCAGCATTTT.

This clonotype was seen ten or more times. The gene calls are TRBV20-1 and TRBJ2-2; no firm D call. The CDR3 contains 13 residues. Germline CDR1 and CDR2: DFQATT and SNEGSKA (reference sequence). The V gene lost 1 base and the J gene lost 6 bases, with 9 bases spanning the gap. CDR3 bases: TGCAGTGCTAGAGCCGCGGTTCCCGGGGAGCTGTTTTTT. Residues: CSARAAVPGELFF.

This clonotype was found a few times. V gene TRBV6-5 combines with J gene TRBJ1-1, with D hard to call. Germline CDR1 is MNHEY and CDR2 is SVGAGI. CDR3 length: 15 residues. V lost 7 bases and J 1 base, leaving 16 bases between the germline ends. CDR3 nucleotides: TGTGCCAGCATAGCGAGAAAGAGTGGGAACACTGAAGCTTTCTTT. Protein sequence: CASIARKSGNTEAFF.

The rearrangement uses TRBV4-3 and TRBJ1-2, with D hard to call. CDR1 is LGHNA and CDR2 is YSLEER in the germline V gene. This CDR3 is built from 13 residues. Trimming shortened V by 0 bases and J by 8 bases, and 10 bases separated the two germline ends. CDR3 protein: CASSQDRVRGYTF. The CDR3 nucleotides are TGCGCCAGCAGCCAAGATCGGGTTCGCGGCTACACCTTC.

This clonotype occurred a few times. The rearrangement joins TRBV27 to TRBJ2-1; D tentatively fits TRBD1 or TRBD2 (6 bases each). This CDR3 has 17 amino acids. V lost 4 bases and J lost 0, with 16 bases in between. The germline gives CDR1 MNHEY, CDR2 SMNVEV (reference sequence). This CDR3 is CASSYPPGDFSYNEQFF. CDR3 bases: TGTGCCAGCAGTTACCCCCCAGGGGACTTCTCCTACAATGAGCAGTTCTTC.

This clonotype was seen only a few times. In DNA form, the CDR3 reads TGTGCCAGTAGTTCTGGACTAGCGGCGCATGAGCAGTTCTTC. Translating gives CASSSGLAAHEQFF. The chain is built from TRBV19 and TRBJ2-1; 10 nucleotides agree with TRBD2. V lost 5 bases and J lost 8; bases outside the gene matches: 6. CDR1 is LNHDA and CDR2 is SQIVND in the germline V gene (reference sequence). This CDR3 is 14 amino acids long.

This clonotype has just a few counts. The chain has TRBV7-2 and TRBJ2-7; 8 positions agree with TRBD1. The CDR3 loop spans 15 amino acids. Germline assignment: CDR1 SGHTA and CDR2 FQGNSA. With V trimmed by 5 bases and J by 7 bases, 13 bases remained unmatched. The CDR3 nucleotides read TGTGCCAGCAGCCCCCGAGGACAGGGCCGCGAGGAGCAGTACTTC. It encodes CASSPRGQGREEQYF. Filled out from reference TRBV7-2 and TRBJ2-7, the complete variable domain reads GAGVSQSPSNKVTEKGKDVELRCDPISGHTALYWYRQSLGQGLEFLIYFQGNSAPDKSGLPSDRFSAERTGGSVSTLTIQRTQQEDSAVYLCASSPRGQGREEQYFGPGTRLTVT.

At least ten counts were recorded for this clonotype. V usage is TRBV12-3 or TRBV12-4 and J usage is TRBJ1-3; weak D call: TRBD1 (5 bases). The CDR3 runs 15 residues. Between the trimmed V and J ends, which lost 3 bases and 8 bases, there was a span of 17 bases. CDR3: CASSFKRSAGDTIYF. In DNA form, the CDR3 reads TGTGCCAGCAGTTTTAAACGTTCGGCGGGGGACACCATATATTTT.

V usage is TRBV5-1 and J usage is TRBJ1-2; no definite D call. The germline CDR1 and CDR2 sequences are SGHRS and YFSETQ. The CDR3 runs 12 residues. V was pared by 0 bases and J by 8 bases, with 8 bases between. In nucleotides, the CDR3 is TGCGCCAGCAGCTTGGGGTCCGCCGGCTACACCTTC. Its translation: CASSLGSAGYTF.

The chain is built from TRBV2 and TRBJ1-2, with TRBD1 identical over 7 bases. Losses at the gene ends were 6 bases for V and 2 bases for J; bases not matched to a gene: 3. The germline V gene has CDR1 SNHLY and CDR2 FYNNEI. The CDR3 sequence is 13 residues long. The CDR3 is CASSETGNYGYTF. CDR3 nucleotide sequence: TGTGCCAGCAGCGAGACAGGGAACTATGGCTACACCTTC.

As regards this clonotype: A read error may produce the germline difference seen at one junction end. The rearrangement joins TRBV2 to TRBJ2-4, with 7 bases lining up with TRBD1. Looked up from germline, CDR1 is SNHLY and CDR2 is FYNNEI. CDR3 length: 14 residues. CDR3 nucleotides: TGTGCCAGCAGGCTGGGACAGCTGGTAAACAGTCAGTACTTC. Its protein product is CASRLGQLVNSQYF.

This clonotype was counted a few times. The rearrangement links TRBV15 to TRBJ1-2; no clear D gene. The V and J ends lost 4 bases and 5 bases respectively, with 14 bases between them. The CDR3 has 14 amino acids. Per germline, CDR1 LNHNV and CDR2 YYDKDF (reference sequence). The DNA for the CDR3 is TGTGCCACCAGCATAGGAGAGGGCCCGTATGGCTACACCTTC. It yields the protein CATSIGEGPYGYTF. Drawing the rest from reference TRBV15 and TRBJ1-2, the complete variable domain is DAMVIQNPRYQVTQFGKPVTLSCSQTLNHNVMYWYQQKSSQAPKLLFHYYDKDFNNEADTPDNFQSRRPNTSFCFLDIRSPGLGDTAMYLCATSIGEGPYGYTFGSGTRLTVV.

This clonotype was detected only once. The chain has TRBV4-3 and TRBJ2-5; maybe TRBD2 (5 bases). The CDR3 covers 15 residues. Germline CDR1 reads LGHNA; CDR2 reads YSLEER. Trimming removed 3 bases at V and 5 bases at J, with 16 bases between. The CDR3 protein is CASSQAPPPGETQYF. CDR3 DNA: TGCGCCAGCAGCCAGGCCCCCCCTCCGGGGGAGACCCAGTACTTC.

This sequence joins TRBV27 and TRBJ1-2; D is undetermined. The CDR3 length is 14 residues. The germline V gene has CDR1 MNHEY and CDR2 SMNVEV (reference sequence). Trimming removed 7 bases from V and 6 bases from J, with 18 bases in between. The CDR3 nucleotides read TGTGCCAGCAATGCGTTAGGGTCAATGGATGGCTACACCTTC. This encodes CASNALGSMDGYTF.

This chain uses TRBV7-2 with TRBJ1-1, with unresolved D. The CDR3 covers 14 residues. Trimming shortened V by 1 base and J by 3 bases, and 9 bases separated the two germline ends. The germline V gene has CDR1 SGHTA and CDR2 FQGNSA. The chain's CDR3 is CASSLVGGHTEAFF. CDR3 sequence (DNA): TGTGCCAGCAGCTTAGTCGGAGGGCACACTGAAGCTTTCTTT. Based on the CDR3 plus reference TRBV7-2 and TRBJ1-1, the full variable domain is GAGVSQSPSNKVTEKGKDVELRCDPISGHTALYWYRQSLGQGLEFLIYFQGNSAPDKSGLPSDRFSAERTGGSVSTLTIQRTQQEDSAVYLCASSLVGGHTEAFFGQGTRLTVV.

This clonotype was found a few times. V usage is TRBV5-1 and J usage is TRBJ2-7; D might be TRBD1 (5 bases). V was trimmed by 4 bases and J by 1 base, leaving 15 bases between them. The CDR3 extends over 15 amino acids. Germline loops: CDR1 SGHRS, CDR2 YFSETQ. CDR3 amino acids: CASSPKPTGSYEQYF. Written as DNA, the CDR3 is TGCGCCAGCAGCCCAAAACCAACAGGTTCCTACGAGCAGTACTTC.

The genes are TRBV9 and TRBJ1-1; the D is unclear. The CDR3 is 15 amino acids. Trimming pared 0 bases from V and 0 bases from J, leaving 9 bases between. Germline V gene data show CDR1 as SGDLS and CDR2 as YYNGEE. CDR3: CASSVEGSLNTEAFF. For the CDR3, the DNA is TGTGCCAGCAGCGTAGAAGGCAGTCTGAACACTGAAGCTTTCTTT.